Below, 12 T cell receptor beta chains from the same sample are listed, as sequenced in a study of identical twins. TCRdb analysed the 5' RACE reads with MiXCR anew, one entry per CDR3 protein. The sample lists approximately 500,000 distinct CDR3 sequences; roughly 26% were seen once. A further study also used this sample, focusing on T cells expressing NK-cell markers.

Specimen: CD4+ T cells sorted from blood. These receptors originate from a woman aged 18-29 years in good health.

This clonotype was counted many times. J is TRBJ2-7 and V is TRBV3-1, with 7 bases matching TRBD1. The junction had 4 bases not matched to a gene; V was cut back by 2 bases and J by 3 bases. CDR1 and CDR2 (germline): LGHDT, YNNKEL (reference sequence). CDR3 size: 14 residues. Here the CDR3 reads CASSQPGTVYEQYF. The CDR3 region has the DNA TGTGCCAGCAGCCAACCCGGGACAGTCTACGAGCAGTACTTC.

This clonotype was found a few times. The J gene is TRBJ2-1, the V gene TRBV12-3 or TRBV12-4; 8 positions agree with TRBD2. CDR3 length equals 15 residues. V was pared by 5 bases and J by 8 bases, with 11 bases of the junction left unmatched. The CDR3 DNA reads TGTGCCAGCAGTCGGCCGGGACTAGATGGGCATGAGCAGTTCTTC. Its protein product is CASSRPGLDGHEQFF.

This clonotype was observed a few times. The genes are TRBV24-1 and TRBJ2-3; no clear D. V dropped 9 bases and J dropped 6 bases, with 9 bases sitting between them. Per the germline V gene, CDR1 is KGHDR and CDR2 is SFDVKD. The CDR3 covers 11 residues. The CDR3 loop is CATASGDTQYF. The DNA of the CDR3 is TGTGCCACCGCGTCTGGGGATACGCAGTATTTT.

This clonotype was found a few times. V usage is TRBV6-5 and J usage is TRBJ1-5, with D hard to call. This CDR3 region has 13 residues. With 2 bases removed from V and 6 bases from J, the gap between germline ends came to 8 bases. Germline V CDR1 and CDR2: MNHEY, SVGAGI. As DNA, the CDR3 is TGTGCCAGCAGTTACAGGGAGCGTCAGCCCCAGCATTTT. Amino acids: CASSYRERQPQHF.

This clonotype was counted a few times. This chain links TRBV12-3 or TRBV12-4 with TRBJ2-3; 9 nucleotides agree with TRBD2. V trimming: 8 bases; J trimming: 5 bases; junction bases outside the gene matches: 11. This CDR3 is 15 amino acids long. The CDR3 region is CASAPPAGGRDTQYF. CDR3 in DNA: TGTGCCAGCGCCCCCCCAGCGGGAGGTAGAGATACGCAGTATTTT.

This rearrangement joins TRBV11-1 to TRBJ2-1; 14 bases are a match to TRBD2. The germline gives CDR1 SGHAT, CDR2 FQDESV (reference sequence). J was trimmed by 0 bases and V by 6 bases; bases with no gene match: 7. The CDR3 spans 18 residues. CDR3 DNA sequence: TGTGCCAGCAGGCCGGGACTAGCGGGGGTAAACTCCTACAATGAGCAGTTCTTC. Its protein product is CASRPGLAGVNSYNEQFF.

This clonotype has ten or more counts. This chain connects TRBV5-1 to TRBJ2-1; D remains ambiguous. The CDR3 sequence is 14 residues long. Germline V gives CDR1 SGHRS, CDR2 YFSETQ. Trimming stripped 3 bases from V and 3 bases from J, with 10 bases between. The CDR3 sequence: CASSSSTHYNEQFF. The CDR3 coding sequence is TGCGCCAGCAGCTCTTCGACCCACTACAATGAGCAGTTCTTC.

The V call is TRBV23-1, the J call TRBJ1-5; TRBD1 matches at 9 bases. TRBV23-1 is an ORF for which the function is uncertain. This CDR3 region has 19 residues. Trimming took 0 bases from V and 2 from J; bases not matched to a gene: 11. CDR3 region: CASSQSSDRGTGRNQPQHF. As DNA, the CDR3 is TGCGCCAGCAGTCAATCATCAGACCGGGGGACAGGGCGCAATCAGCCCCAGCATTTT.

J is TRBJ1-1 and V is TRBV3-1; TRBD1 matches at 9 bases. The CDR3 totals 17 residues. CDR1 and CDR2 from the germline V gene are LGHDT and YNNKEL (reference sequence). V lost 1 base, J lost 1 base, and 7 bases stayed unmatched. CDR3 protein: CASSQGLTGQGNTEAFF. The CDR3 nucleotides read TGTGCCAGCAGCCAAGGATTAACGGGACAGGGGAACACTGAAGCTTTCTTT.

This clonotype showed up just a few times. The chain links TRBV6-1 to TRBJ1-4; D unclear. V was cut by 6 bases and J by 8 bases, with 13 bases left in between. The CDR3 has 13 residues. Germline V CDR1 and CDR2: MNHNS, SASEGT. This CDR3 is CASRPPLAEKLFF. CDR3 nucleotides: TGTGCCAGCAGACCACCCCTTGCGGAAAAACTGTTTTTT.

This clonotype came up a few times. The gene calls are TRBV12-3 or TRBV12-4 and TRBJ1-4, with TRBD1 matching over 7 bases. The CDR3 sequence is 15 residues long. The V and J ends lost 9 bases and 5 bases, in that order; junction bases with no gene match: 12. CDR3 bases: TGTGCCAGTAAGAACCGACAGGGACGCAATGAAAAACTGTTTTTT. This sequence encodes CASKNRQGRNEKLFF.

This clonotype was detected a few times. This chain connects TRBV4-1 to TRBJ2-1; D tentatively reads TRBD1 or TRBD2 (5 bases each). Germline CDR1 MGHRA, CDR2 YSYEKL. V was cut by 2 bases and J by 9 bases, with 17 bases left in between. This CDR3 region has 15 residues. The CDR3 bases are TGCGCCAGCAGCCAAAGGGGACCCGGTTTCGGTGAGCAGTTCTTC. Translation: CASSQRGPGFGEQFF.